The 32 T cell receptor beta chains reported below all come from one sample, sequenced in a study of T cell responses to AZD1222 COVID-19 vaccine (dated by TCRdb to the early 2020s). Library preparation used the immunoSEQ multiplex PCR assay. TCRdb limited this immuneACCESS table to in-frame rearrangements with V and J called. A share of clones is missing; checked studies link under half to unresolved V genes, and the rest is unexplained. The sample table lists fewer than 130,000 clones, roughly 90% of them with a count of one. Of the sample, 1% to 1.5% falls within the top ten clones. The time point label here, explained by the study, means: baseline before first vaccination. The sample here was peripheral blood, taken on day 0 of AZD1222 vaccination. The origin of the receptors is an adult in good health.

This clone was counted a single time. The genes are TRBV2 and TRBJ2-1; 9 bases align to TRBD2. In germline, CDR1 is SNHLY, CDR2 FYNNEI. CDR3 length equals 15 residues. V gave up 2 bases and J gave up 10 bases; unmatched junction bases: 9. This CDR3 is CASSERLAGIQEQFF. CDR3 nucleotides: TGTGCCAGCAGTGAAAGGCTAGCGGGGATTCAGGAGCAGTTCTTC. Based on the CDR3 plus reference TRBV2 and TRBJ2-1, the full variable domain is EPEVTQTPSHQVTQMGQEVILRCVPISNHLYFYWYRQILGQKVEFLVSFYNNEISEKSEIFDDQFSVERPDGSNFTLKIRSTKLEDSAMYFCASSERLAGIQEQFFGPGTRLTVL.

The chain is built from TRBV18 and TRBJ2-1; 16 positions match TRBD2. This CDR3 has 16 amino acids. Germline CDR1 and CDR2: KGHSH and LQKENI. With 4 bases clipped from V and 7 bases from J, the junction kept 4 bases outside the gene matches. The CDR3 coding sequence is TGTGCCAGCTCACTTATGGGACTAGCGGGAGGGAATGAGCAGTTCTTC. Translated: CASSLMGLAGGNEQFF.

The rearrangement joins TRBV24-1 to TRBJ1-2, with D possibly matching TRBD1 (5 bases). The CDR3 has 12 amino acids. Germline V gene sequence: CDR1 KGHDR, CDR2 SFDVKD. The germline V and J ends were trimmed by 7 bases and 10 bases, with 15 bases remaining between them. The CDR3 DNA is TGTGCCACCAGCTCATCAGGGAACGACTACACCTTC. Translated: CATSSSGNDYTF.

The DNA of the CDR3 is TGCGCCAGCAGCGGGAGCGGGGGGCCTAGCACAGATACGCAGTATTTT. This sequence encodes CASSGSGGPSTDTQYF. This chain uses TRBV5-1 with TRBJ2-3; 9 nucleotides line up with TRBD2. CDR1 and CDR2 (germline): SGHRS, YFSETQ. The CDR3 runs 16 residues. J was trimmed by 0 bases and V by 4 bases; bases with no gene match: 6.

The chain employs TRBV20-1 and TRBJ1-1; no clear D gene. CDR1 DFQATT and CDR2 SNEGSKA come from the germline V gene (reference sequence). The ends were cut back, 3 bases at V and 6 bases at J, with 14 bases in the middle. The CDR3 is 13 amino acids. CDR3 sequence (DNA): TGCAGTGCTAGTAAAGGAGTTAACGCTGAAGCTTTCTTT. Translating it yields CSASKGVNAEAFF.

Comment on this clone: Sequence at one end of the junction differs from germline and may be a read error. This sequence joins TRBV28 and TRBJ2-1; TRBD1 agrees at 8 bases. The CDR3 runs 11 residues. CDR1 is MDHEN, CDR2 SYDVKM, per germline. This CDR3 reads CASSGGQARVF. The CDR3 DNA is TGTGCCAGCAGTGGGGGACAGGCGCGGGTCTTC.

In this sample, this clone turned up once. The rearrangement links TRBV5-6 to TRBJ2-7, with a weak D call TRBD1 (6 bases). Germline CDR1 and CDR2: SGHDT and YYEEEE. With 0 bases removed from V and 2 bases from J, the gap between germline ends came to 12 bases. The CDR3 is 15 residues long. Written as DNA, the CDR3 is TGTGCCAGCAGCTTGGCCCCAGGGGCGACCTACGAGCAGTACTTC. This translates into CASSLAPGATYEQYF.

This clone showed up just once. This chain joins TRBV6-4 and TRBJ2-7; D is unclear. Trimming pared 8 bases from V and 4 bases from J, leaving 12 bases between. CDR1 and CDR2 (germline): MRHNA, SNTAGT. The CDR3 runs 12 residues. The CDR3 loop is CASRGSIYEQYF. CDR3 bases: TGTGCCAGCCGAGGCAGTATATACGAGCAGTACTTC.

This clone was picked up one time. The chain employs TRBV6-2 or TRBV6-3 and TRBJ1-1; 8 bases map to TRBD1. Germline-derived CDR1 and CDR2 are MNHEY and SVGEGT. V lost 5 bases, J lost 1 base, and 6 bases stayed unmatched. The CDR3 runs to 15 residues. The CDR3 coding sequence is TGTGCCAGCAGTCCCCAGGGGGCCGGGAACACTGAAGCTTTCTTT. Its translation: CASSPQGAGNTEAFF.

The sample holds one count of this clone. This chain links TRBV2 with TRBJ1-4; D call uncertain. The CDR3 runs 14 residues. CDR1 and CDR2 (germline): SNHLY, FYNNEI. V lost 3 bases to trimming and J lost 11 bases, with 16 bases between them. The CDR3 is CASSDVTPDPKLFF. The CDR3 nucleotides are TGTGCCAGCAGTGACGTTACGCCCGACCCGAAACTGTTTTTT.

V gene TRBV6-6 combines with J gene TRBJ1-2, with D possibly TRBD1 on 6 matching bases. This CDR3 has 12 residues. The ends were cut back, 8 bases at V and 7 bases at J, with 14 bases in the middle. Germline V gene lookup returns CDR1 MNHNY and CDR2 SVGAGI (reference sequence). CDR3 amino acids: CASASGAFGYTF. The CDR3 nucleotides are TGTGCCAGCGCTTCAGGGGCGTTTGGCTACACCTTC.

V and J are TRBV3-1 (or the pseudogene TRBV3-2) and TRBJ2-7, with 10 nucleotides matching TRBD2. V trimming: 0 bases; J trimming: 7 bases; junction bases outside the gene matches: 9. This CDR3 spans 16 amino acids. The germline gives CDR1 LGHDT, CDR2 YNNKEL (reference sequence). CDR3 coding DNA: TGTGCCAGCAGCCAAGATCGTGCTAGCGGGAGAGATGAGCAGTACTTC. This sequence encodes CASSQDRASGRDEQYF.

The chain uses TRBV7-2 and TRBJ2-1; 9 bases line up with TRBD2. This CDR3 is 14 amino acids long. The V gene end was trimmed by 4 bases and the J gene end by 13 bases; junction bases not matched to a gene: 11. Germline V lookup: CDR1 SGHTA, CDR2 FQGNSA. CDR3 residues: CASSYRDAGGDQFF. The CDR3 DNA follows: TGTGCCAGCAGCTACAGGGACGCGGGGGGGGATCAGTTCTTC.

The chain joins TRBV2 to TRBJ1-5; 7 positions match TRBD1. Germline CDR1 SNHLY, CDR2 FYNNEI. The junction had 5 bases not matched to a gene; V was cut back by 6 bases and J by 0 bases. The CDR3 spans 15 residues. As DNA, the CDR3 is TGTGCCAGCAGGGGACAGATTAATAGCAATCAGCCCCAGCATTTT. Amino acids: CASRGQINSNQPQHF.

This clone was seen once. V gene TRBV4-3 combines with J gene TRBJ2-7; D possibly corresponds to TRBD2 (6 bases). The V and J ends lost 2 bases and 5 bases respectively, with 19 bases between them. The CDR3 has 16 amino acids. CDR1 is LGHNA and CDR2 is YSLEER in the germline V gene. CDR3 sequence (DNA): TGCGCCAGCAGCCAACCCACGGGGGAAAGTCGCGACGAGCAGTACTTC. This translates into CASSQPTGESRDEQYF.

The V and J genes are TRBV7-2 and TRBJ2-1, with 8 nucleotides matching TRBD1. This CDR3 is built from 14 residues. CDR1 is SGHTA, CDR2 FQGNSA, per germline. Trimming took 5 bases from V and 7 from J; bases not matched to a gene: 7. The CDR3 DNA reads TGTGCCAGCAGCGCTAGGACAGGGAGGAATGAGCAGTTCTTC. Its translation: CASSARTGRNEQFF.

The rearrangement joins TRBV27 to TRBJ2-7; no firm D call. Germline lookup yields CDR1 MNHEY and CDR2 SMNVEV (reference sequence). Trimming shortened V by 6 bases and J by 2 bases, and 5 bases separated the two germline ends. This CDR3 is 11 amino acids long. The CDR3 loop is CASSGAYEQYF. The CDR3 DNA reads as TGTGCCAGCAGCGGTGCCTACGAGCAGTACTTC.

The chain links TRBV19 to TRBJ1-1; 7 bases agree with TRBD1. Germline CDR1 is LNHDA and CDR2 is SQIVND (reference sequence). The V gene end was trimmed by 9 bases and the J gene end by 4 bases; junction bases not matched to a gene: 17. CDR3 length equals 16 residues. The CDR3: CASRRDSALEGTEAFF. The CDR3 DNA reads as TGTGCCAGCCGGAGGGACAGTGCGTTGGAGGGCACTGAAGCTTTCTTT.

This chain joins TRBV24-1 and TRBJ2-5; TRBD1 agrees at 7 bases. V shed 3 bases and J 2 bases; nucleotides not matched to a gene: 5. The CDR3 contains 15 residues. Germline assignment: CDR1 KGHDR and CDR2 SFDVKD. As DNA, the CDR3 is TGTGCCACCAGTGATCCCCGGGACAGACAAGAGACCCAGTACTTC. It codes for CATSDPRDRQETQYF.

This sequence joins TRBV24-1 and TRBJ2-5; 7 bases agree with TRBD1. CDR1 and CDR2 (germline): KGHDR, SFDVKD. J gave up 2 bases and V 5 bases, and 10 bases lay outside the gene matches. This CDR3 spans 16 amino acids. CDR3 DNA: TGTGCCACCAGTGCGACCGGGACAGTGGGGCAAGAGACCCAGTACTTC. The encoded protein is CATSATGTVGQETQYF.

CDR3 DNA: TGCGCCAGCAGCGGAACCGGGACAGATAATTCACCCCTCCACTTT. Its translation: CASSGTGTDNSPLHF. The chain couples TRBV5-1 to TRBJ1-6; 7 bases map to TRBD1. The CDR3 is 15 residues long. In germline, CDR1 is SGHRS, CDR2 YFSETQ. The V and J ends lost 4 bases and 5 bases, in that order; junction bases with no gene match: 6.

The V call is TRBV28, the J call TRBJ2-7; tentative D call: TRBD1 (6 bases). Trimming stripped 8 bases from V and 3 bases from J, with 11 bases between. Germline-derived CDR1 and CDR2 are MDHEN and SYDVKM. The CDR3 totals 12 residues. CDR3 protein: CASVGQLYEQYF. Written as DNA, the CDR3 is TGTGCCAGCGTGGGACAACTCTACGAGCAGTACTTC.

The rearrangement uses TRBV5-6 and TRBJ2-7; the D is unclear. Looked up from germline, CDR1 is SGHDT and CDR2 is YYEEEE. V was shortened by 0 bases and J by 6 bases, with 10 bases between the two germline ends. The CDR3 sequence is 13 residues long. As DNA, the CDR3 is TGTGCCAGCAGCTTGGTGCCGGGTAGCGAGCAGTACTTC. Translated: CASSLVPGSEQYF.

The chain joins TRBV18 to TRBJ1-2; D not resolved. V lost 3 bases, J lost 4 bases, and 9 bases lay in between. The CDR3 runs 13 residues. In germline, CDR1 is KGHSH, CDR2 LQKENI. The CDR3 is CASSPRPSYGYTF. Here the CDR3 DNA reads TGTGCCAGCTCACCCCGGCCATCCTATGGCTACACCTTC.

The rearrangement joins TRBV18 to TRBJ2-1, with D unclear. The CDR3 contains 17 residues. Germline V lookup: CDR1 KGHSH, CDR2 LQKENI. The V end lost 5 bases, the J end lost 0 bases, and 17 bases lay between the germline ends. CDR3 nucleotide sequence: TGTGCCAGCTCAGCCGCAGGTTTTCTCAACTCCTACAATGAGCAGTTCTTC. It encodes CASSAAGFLNSYNEQFF. The complete variable domain, with remaining parts taken from reference TRBV18 and TRBJ2-1, reads NAGVMQNPRHLVRRRGQEARLRCSPMKGHSHVYWYRQLPEEGLKFMVYLQKENIIDESGMPKERFSAEFPKEGPSILRIQQVVRGDSAAYFCASSAAGFLNSYNEQFFGPGTRLTVL.

J is TRBJ2-7 and V is TRBV29-1; 12 nucleotides line up with TRBD1. This CDR3 spans 16 amino acids. Germline V gene data show CDR1 as SQVTM and CDR2 as ANQGSEA. The ends lost 0 bases at V and 6 bases at J; junction bases unmatched: 9. CDR3 sequence reads: CSVEDWRGQGAREQYF. CDR3 sequence (DNA): TGCAGCGTTGAAGATTGGCGGGGACAGGGGGCGCGCGAGCAGTACTTC.

This clone showed up just once. This chain joins TRBV4-2 and TRBJ1-3; D possibly corresponds to TRBD1 (5 bases). V was trimmed by 4 bases and J by 0 bases, leaving 16 bases between them. The germline V gene has CDR1 LGHNA and CDR2 YNFKEQ. The CDR3 covers 17 residues. CDR3 nucleotide sequence: TGTGCCAGCAGCCCGAATCGGGACCCCAGCTCTGGAAACACCATATATTTT. Translating gives CASSPNRDPSSGNTIYF.

J is TRBJ1-4 and V is TRBV18; 7 bases agree with TRBD1. Per the germline V gene, CDR1 is KGHSH and CDR2 is LQKENI. CDR3 length equals 14 residues. The V gene end was trimmed by 6 bases and the J gene end by 4 bases; junction bases not matched to a gene: 5. DNA of the CDR3: TGTGCCAGCTCCACAGGGGCTGTTAATGAAAAACTGTTTTTT. Its translation: CASSTGAVNEKLFF.

This chain joins TRBV2 and TRBJ1-1; unclear D gene. V lost 9 bases, J lost 0 bases, and 14 bases lay in between. The CDR3 is made up of 14 amino acids. Germline CDR1 SNHLY, CDR2 FYNNEI. CDR3 loop: CARTGLGMNTEAFF. CDR3 nucleotide sequence: TGTGCCAGGACCGGGCTAGGGATGAACACTGAAGCTTTCTTT.

The chain carries TRBV11-1 and TRBJ1-1; D is unclear. Trimming cost V 1 base and J 0 bases, with 12 bases left between them. This CDR3 has 16 amino acids. The germline gives CDR1 SGHAT, CDR2 FQDESV (reference sequence). CDR3 region: CASSLDGGLLNTEAFF. CDR3 bases: TGTGCCAGCAGCTTAGATGGCGGCCTCCTGAACACTGAAGCTTTCTTT. Filled out from reference TRBV11-1 and TRBJ1-1, the complete variable domain reads EAEVAQSPRYKITEKSQAVAFWCDPISGHATLYWYRQILGQGPELLVQFQDESVVDDSQLPKDRFSAERLKGVDSTLKIQPAELGDSAMYLCASSLDGGLLNTEAFFGQGTRLTVV.

Only one count was recorded for this clone. The chain carries TRBV15 and TRBJ1-2, with D possibly TRBD1 on 6 matching bases. V lost 8 bases to trimming and J lost 6 bases, with 22 bases between them. Germline V gene data show CDR1 as LNHNV and CDR2 as YYDKDF (reference sequence). CDR3 length: 15 residues. In DNA form, the CDR3 reads TGTGCCACCTTGGCCACAGGGAATTGGTTAGATGGCTACACCTTC. Amino acids: CATLATGNWLDGYTF. The complete variable domain, with remaining parts taken from reference TRBV15 and TRBJ1-2, reads DAMVIQNPRYQVTQFGKPVTLSCSQTLNHNVMYWYQQKSSQAPKLLFHYYDKDFNNEADTPDNFQSRRPNTSFCFLDIRSPGLGDTAMYLCATLATGNWLDGYTFGSGTRLTVV.

This clone was recorded only once. The gene calls are TRBV30 and TRBJ1-1; D is unresolved. V gave up 7 bases and J gave up 1 base, with 16 bases separating them. The CDR3 spans 14 residues. From germline, CDR1 is GTSNPN and CDR2 SVGIG (reference sequence). The CDR3 loop reads CASNAGSANTEAFF. CDR3 bases: TGTGCCTCCAATGCGGGCAGCGCGAACACTGAAGCTTTCTTT. Variable domain in full (rest from reference TRBV30 and TRBJ1-1): SQTIHQWPATLVQPVGSPLSLECTVEGTSNPNLYWYRQAAGRGLQLLFYSVGIGQISSEVPQNLSASRPQDRQFILSSKKLLLSDSGFYLCASNAGSANTEAFFGQGTRLTVV.